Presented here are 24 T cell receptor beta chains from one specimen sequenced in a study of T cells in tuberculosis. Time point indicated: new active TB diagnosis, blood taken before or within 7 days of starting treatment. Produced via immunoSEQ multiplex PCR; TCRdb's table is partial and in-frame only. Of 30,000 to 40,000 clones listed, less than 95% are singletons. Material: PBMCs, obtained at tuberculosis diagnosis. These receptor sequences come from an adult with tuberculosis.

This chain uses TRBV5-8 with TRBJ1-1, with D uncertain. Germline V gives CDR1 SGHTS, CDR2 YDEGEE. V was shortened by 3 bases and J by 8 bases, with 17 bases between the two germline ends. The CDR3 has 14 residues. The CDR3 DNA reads TGTGCCAGCAGCTACCCACGAGGTCCGACGGAAGCTTTCTTT. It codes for CASSYPRGPTEAFF.

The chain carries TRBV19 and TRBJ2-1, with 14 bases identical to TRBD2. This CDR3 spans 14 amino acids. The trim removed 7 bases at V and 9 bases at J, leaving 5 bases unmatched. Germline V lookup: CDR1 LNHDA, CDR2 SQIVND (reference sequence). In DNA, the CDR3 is TGTGCCAGTACCCTGACTAGCGGGAGGGGTGAGCAGTTCTTC. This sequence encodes CASTLTSGRGEQFF.

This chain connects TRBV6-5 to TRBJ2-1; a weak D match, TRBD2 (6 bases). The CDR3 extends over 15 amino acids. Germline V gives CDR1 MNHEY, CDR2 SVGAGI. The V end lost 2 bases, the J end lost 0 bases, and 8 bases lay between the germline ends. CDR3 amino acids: CASSYGGSSYNEQFF. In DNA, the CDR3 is TGTGCCAGCAGTTACGGAGGGAGCTCCTACAATGAGCAGTTCTTC.

The CDR3 here is CASSRGLAGGLSGELFF. In nucleotides, the CDR3 is TGTGCCAGCAGCCGCGGACTAGCGGGGGGGCTTAGCGGGGAGCTGTTTTTT. This chain connects TRBV2 to TRBJ2-2; 15 nucleotides match TRBD2. The CDR3 extends over 17 amino acids. The germline CDR1 and CDR2 sequences are SNHLY and FYNNEI. The junction had 9 bases not matched to a gene; V was cut back by 6 bases and J by 7 bases.

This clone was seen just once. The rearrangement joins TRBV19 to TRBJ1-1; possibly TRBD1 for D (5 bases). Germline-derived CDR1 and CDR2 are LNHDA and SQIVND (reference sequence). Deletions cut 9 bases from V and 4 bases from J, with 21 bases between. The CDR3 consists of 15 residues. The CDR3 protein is CASLHLRGGGTEAFF. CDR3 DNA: TGTGCCAGCCTCCACCTGCGGGGCGGAGGCACTGAAGCTTTCTTT.

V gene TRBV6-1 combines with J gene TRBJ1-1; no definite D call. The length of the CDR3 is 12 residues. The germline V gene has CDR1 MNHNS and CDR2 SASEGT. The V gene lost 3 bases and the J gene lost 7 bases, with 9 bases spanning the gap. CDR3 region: CASSEWSREAFF. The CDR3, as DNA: TGTGCCAGCAGTGAGTGGAGCCGTGAAGCTTTCTTT.

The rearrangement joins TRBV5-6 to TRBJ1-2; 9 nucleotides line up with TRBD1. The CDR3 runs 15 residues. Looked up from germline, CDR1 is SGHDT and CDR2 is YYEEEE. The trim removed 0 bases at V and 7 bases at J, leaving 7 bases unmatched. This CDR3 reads CASSLGTGVPLGYTF. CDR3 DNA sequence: TGTGCCAGCAGCTTGGGGACAGGGGTTCCCCTTGGCTACACCTTC.

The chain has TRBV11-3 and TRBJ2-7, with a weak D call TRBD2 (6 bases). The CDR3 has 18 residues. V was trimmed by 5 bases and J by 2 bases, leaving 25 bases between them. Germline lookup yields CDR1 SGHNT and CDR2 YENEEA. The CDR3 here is CASSPPEPGLQYAYEQYF. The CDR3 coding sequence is TGTGCCAGCAGCCCCCCAGAACCGGGACTGCAATATGCCTACGAGCAGTACTTC.

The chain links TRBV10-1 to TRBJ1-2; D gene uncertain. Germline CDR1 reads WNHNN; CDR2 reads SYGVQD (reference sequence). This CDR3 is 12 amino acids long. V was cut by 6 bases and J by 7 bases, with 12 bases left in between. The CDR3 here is CASSSGFGGYTF. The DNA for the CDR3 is TGCGCCAGCAGCTCCGGTTTTGGTGGCTACACCTTC.

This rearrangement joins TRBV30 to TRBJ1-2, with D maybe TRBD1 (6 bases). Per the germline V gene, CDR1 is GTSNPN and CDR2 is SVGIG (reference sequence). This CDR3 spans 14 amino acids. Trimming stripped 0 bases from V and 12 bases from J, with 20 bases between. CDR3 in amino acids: CAWSVIGGGVPHTF. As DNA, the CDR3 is TGTGCCTGGAGTGTAATTGGGGGGGGCGTTCCCCACACCTTC.

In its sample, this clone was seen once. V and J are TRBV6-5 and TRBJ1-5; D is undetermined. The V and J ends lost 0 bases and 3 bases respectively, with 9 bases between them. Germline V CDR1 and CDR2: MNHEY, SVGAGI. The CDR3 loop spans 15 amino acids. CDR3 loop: CASSYSVGNNQPQHF. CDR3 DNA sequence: TGTGCCAGCAGTTACTCGGTCGGGAACAATCAGCCCCAGCATTTT.

The DNA of the CDR3 is TGTGCCAGCAGCGTAGGCGAAAGCAATCAGCCCCAGCATTTT. Encoded protein: CASSVGESNQPQHF. The V call is TRBV9, the J call TRBJ1-5; D is unclear. Per germline, CDR1 SGDLS and CDR2 YYNGEE. This CDR3 has 14 amino acids. V was trimmed by 0 bases and J by 1 base, leaving 5 bases between them.

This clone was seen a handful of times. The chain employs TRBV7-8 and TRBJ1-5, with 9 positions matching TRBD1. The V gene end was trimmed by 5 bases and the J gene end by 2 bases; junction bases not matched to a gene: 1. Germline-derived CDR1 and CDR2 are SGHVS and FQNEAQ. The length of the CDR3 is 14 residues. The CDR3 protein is CASSRQGGNQPQHF. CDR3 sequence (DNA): TGTGCCAGCAGCCGACAGGGGGGCAATCAGCCCCAGCATTTT.

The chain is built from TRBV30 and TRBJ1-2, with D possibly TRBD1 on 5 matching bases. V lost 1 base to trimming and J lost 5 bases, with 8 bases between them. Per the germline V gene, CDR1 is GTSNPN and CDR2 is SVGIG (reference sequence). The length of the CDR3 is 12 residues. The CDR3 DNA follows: TGTGCCTGGAGTGCCCGACAGTATGGCTACACCTTC. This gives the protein CAWSARQYGYTF.

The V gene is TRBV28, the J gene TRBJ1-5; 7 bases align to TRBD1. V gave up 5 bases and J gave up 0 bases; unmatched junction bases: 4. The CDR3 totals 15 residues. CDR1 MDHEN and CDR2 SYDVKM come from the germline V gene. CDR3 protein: CASSPGQYSNQPQHF. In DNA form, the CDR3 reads TGTGCCAGCAGTCCGGGACAGTATAGCAATCAGCCCCAGCATTTT.

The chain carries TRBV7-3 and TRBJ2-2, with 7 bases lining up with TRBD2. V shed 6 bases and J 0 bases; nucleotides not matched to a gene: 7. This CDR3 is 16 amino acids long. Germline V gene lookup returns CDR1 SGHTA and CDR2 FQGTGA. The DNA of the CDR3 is TGTGCCAGCAGTCCTCTAGCGGACGCGAACACCGGGGAGCTGTTTTTT. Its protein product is CASSPLADANTGELFF.

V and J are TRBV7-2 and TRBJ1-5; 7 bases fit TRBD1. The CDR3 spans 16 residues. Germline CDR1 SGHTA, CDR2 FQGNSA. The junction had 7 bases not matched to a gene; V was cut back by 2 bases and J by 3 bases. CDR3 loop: CASSLLPRGNNQPQHF. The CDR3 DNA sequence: TGTGCCAGCAGCTTACTCCCCAGGGGGAACAATCAGCCCCAGCATTTT. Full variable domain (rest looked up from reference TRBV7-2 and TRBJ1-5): GAGVSQSPSNKVTEKGKDVELRCDPISGHTALYWYRQSLGQGLEFLIYFQGNSAPDKSGLPSDRFSAERTGGSVSTLTIQRTQQEDSAVYLCASSLLPRGNNQPQHFGDGTRLSIL.

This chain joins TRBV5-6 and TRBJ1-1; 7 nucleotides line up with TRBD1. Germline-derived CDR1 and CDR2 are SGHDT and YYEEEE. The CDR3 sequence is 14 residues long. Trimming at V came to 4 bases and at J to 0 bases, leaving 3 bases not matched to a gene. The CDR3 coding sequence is TGTGCCAGCAGCCGGGGACAGTTGAACACTGAAGCTTTCTTT. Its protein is CASSRGQLNTEAFF.

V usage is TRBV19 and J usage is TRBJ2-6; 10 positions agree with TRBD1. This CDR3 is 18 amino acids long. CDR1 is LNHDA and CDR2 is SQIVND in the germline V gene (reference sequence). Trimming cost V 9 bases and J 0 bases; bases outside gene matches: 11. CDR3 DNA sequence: TGTGCCAGCCACACCCCGGGACAGGGGTACTCTGGGGCCAACGTCCTGACTTTC. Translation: CASHTPGQGYSGANVLTF.

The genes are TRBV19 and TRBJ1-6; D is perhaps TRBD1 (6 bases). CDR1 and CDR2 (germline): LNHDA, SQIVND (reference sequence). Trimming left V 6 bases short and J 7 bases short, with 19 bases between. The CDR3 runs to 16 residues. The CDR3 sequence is CASSSAPGQRNSPLHF. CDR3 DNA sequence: TGTGCCAGTAGCTCCGCCCCGGGACAACGAAATTCACCCCTCCACTTT. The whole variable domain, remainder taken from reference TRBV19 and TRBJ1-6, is DGGITQSPKYLFRKEGQNVTLSCEQNLNHDAMYWYRQDPGQGLRLIYYSQIVNDFQKGDIAEGYSVSREKKESFPLTVTSAQKNPTAFYLCASSSAPGQRNSPLHFGNGTRLTVT.

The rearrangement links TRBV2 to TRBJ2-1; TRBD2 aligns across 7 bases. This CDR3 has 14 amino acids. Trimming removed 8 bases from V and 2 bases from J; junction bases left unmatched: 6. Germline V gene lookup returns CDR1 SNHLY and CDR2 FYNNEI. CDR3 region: CASAGTIAYNEQFF. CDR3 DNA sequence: TGTGCCAGCGCCGGGACTATAGCCTACAATGAGCAGTTCTTC.

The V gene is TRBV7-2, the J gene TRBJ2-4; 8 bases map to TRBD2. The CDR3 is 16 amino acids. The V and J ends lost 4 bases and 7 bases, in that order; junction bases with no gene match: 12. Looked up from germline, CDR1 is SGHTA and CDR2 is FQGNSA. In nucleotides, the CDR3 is TGTGCCAGCAGCTCATCTCCGGGACTAGGTTTGAACATTCAGTACTTC. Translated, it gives CASSSSPGLGLNIQYF.

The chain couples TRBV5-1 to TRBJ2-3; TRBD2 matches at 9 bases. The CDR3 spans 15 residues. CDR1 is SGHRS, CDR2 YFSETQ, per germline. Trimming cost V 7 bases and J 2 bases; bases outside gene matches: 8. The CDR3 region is CASRPPSGVTDTQYF. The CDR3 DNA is TGCGCCAGCCGCCCCCCTAGCGGGGTCACAGATACGCAGTATTTT.

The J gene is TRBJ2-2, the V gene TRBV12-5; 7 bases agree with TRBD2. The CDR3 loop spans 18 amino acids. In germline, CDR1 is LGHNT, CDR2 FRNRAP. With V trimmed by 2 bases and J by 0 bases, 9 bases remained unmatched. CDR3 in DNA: TGTGCTAGTGGTTTGACCATCATGACTAGCTCGAACACCGGGGAGCTGTTTTTT. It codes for CASGLTIMTSSNTGELFF.